One sample yielded the 27 T cell receptor beta chains listed below, sequenced in a study of early T cells in non-severe SARS-CoV-2 infection. TCRdb analysed the 5' RACE reads with MiXCR anew, one entry per CDR3 protein. Seen here are some 58,000 distinct CDR3 sequences, about an eighth observed once, and the top ten hold more than 3.5%. Sequencing was performed on whole blood. The receptor set was obtained from an adult who was a healthcare worker with PCR-confirmed SARS-CoV-2 infection or an uninfected control (not recorded which).

J is TRBJ2-3 and V is TRBV9; 11 nucleotides line up with TRBD2. The V and J ends lost 4 bases and 6 bases, in that order; junction bases with no gene match: 13. This CDR3 is 17 amino acids long. The germline V gene encodes CDR1 SGDLS and CDR2 YYNGEE. For the CDR3, the DNA is TGTGCCAGCAGCACCCGCCCCTTAGCGGGGGGGCAGGATACGCAGTATTTT. As protein: CASSTRPLAGGQDTQYF.

V usage is TRBV5-4 and J usage is TRBJ2-5; TRBD1 is a possible D gene (5 bases). V lost 3 bases and J 2 bases, leaving 20 bases between the germline ends. The V gene's germline CDR1 is SGHNT and CDR2 YYREEE (reference sequence). The CDR3 has 17 amino acids. This CDR3 is CASSSYRQRILQETQYF. In DNA, the CDR3 is TGTGCCAGCAGCTCCTACCGACAGAGAATCTTGCAAGAGACCCAGTACTTC. The full variable domain, completed using reference TRBV5-4 and TRBJ2-5, is ETGVTQSPTHLIKTRGQQVTLRCSSQSGHNTVSWYQQALGQGPQFIFQYYREEENGRGNFPPRFSGLQFPNYSSELNVNALELDDSALYLCASSSYRQRILQETQYFGPGTRLLVL.

This clonotype has a handful of counts. The chain recombines TRBV4-2 with TRBJ2-7; unclear D gene. Trimming left V 0 bases short and J 3 bases short, with 3 bases between. This CDR3 comprises 12 residues. Germline CDR1 LGHNA, CDR2 YNFKEQ. This CDR3 reads CASSQDSYEQYF. The CDR3 bases are TGTGCCAGCAGCCAAGACAGCTACGAGCAGTACTTC.

This clonotype occurred many times. DNA for the CDR3: TGTGCCAGCAGACGAGCGCTAAGCTCCTACAATGAGCAGTTCTTC. It is translated as CASRRALSSYNEQFF. The rearrangement joins TRBV6-5 to TRBJ2-1; no reliable D call. With 6 bases removed from V and 0 bases from J, the gap between germline ends came to 12 bases. CDR1 is MNHEY and CDR2 is SVGAGI in the germline V gene. This CDR3 has 15 amino acids.

The chain carries TRBV7-2 and TRBJ1-5; D call uncertain. This CDR3 comprises 14 residues. CDR1 and CDR2 (germline): SGHTA, FQGNSA. The germline V and J ends were trimmed by 5 bases and 6 bases, with 14 bases remaining between them. DNA for the CDR3: TGTGCCAGCAGCCAAGAAGCCATTCCTCAGCCCCAGCATTTT. Protein: CASSQEAIPQPQHF.

The V call is TRBV29-1, the J call TRBJ2-4; D uncertain. Trimming removed 5 bases at V and 5 bases at J, with 4 bases between. Germline CDR1 reads SQVTM; CDR2 reads ANQGSEA. CDR3 length: 10 residues. For the CDR3, the DNA is TGCAGCGTTACGGAAAACATTCAGTACTTC. Protein product: CSVTENIQYF.

The gene calls are TRBV29-1 and TRBJ1-1; TRBD1 matches 8 bases. J was trimmed by 6 bases and V by 3 bases; bases with no gene match: 9. Per germline, CDR1 SQVTM and CDR2 ANQGSEA. The CDR3 runs to 14 residues. The CDR3 protein is CSVEQGAGLAEAFF. The CDR3 DNA is TGCAGCGTTGAGCAGGGGGCCGGGTTGGCTGAAGCTTTCTTT.

The chain joins TRBV7-2 to TRBJ1-1; D perhaps matches TRBD1 (5 bases). In germline, CDR1 is SGHTA, CDR2 FQGNSA. The V end was cut by 4 bases, the J end by 5 bases, with 8 bases between. The CDR3 extends over 12 amino acids. This chain's CDR3 is CASSSRGTEAFF. The DNA for the CDR3 is TGTGCCAGCAGCTCGAGGGGTACTGAAGCTTTCTTT.

In its sample, this clonotype was seen once. The genes are TRBV9 and TRBJ2-2, with no clear D. V was clipped by 0 bases and J by 8 bases, with 5 bases between them. This CDR3 region has 12 residues. Germline V CDR1 and CDR2: SGDLS, YYNGEE. The CDR3 loop reads CASSVGGGELFF. DNA for the CDR3: TGTGCCAGCAGCGTAGGCGGAGGGGAGCTGTTTTTT.

This clonotype was observed a handful of times. The J gene is TRBJ2-7, the V gene TRBV29-1, with TRBD1 matching over 11 bases. The length of the CDR3 is 13 residues. Germline-derived CDR1 and CDR2 are SQVTM and ANQGSEA. The J segment lost 4 bases and the V segment lost 7 bases, leaving 6 bases of the junction unmatched. CDR3 DNA sequence: TGCAGCGCCATGGACAGGGGGCTATACGAGCAGTACTTC. Translating gives CSAMDRGLYEQYF.

This clonotype was seen many times. V gene TRBV6-2 or TRBV6-3 combines with J gene TRBJ1-1; D is uncertain. The germline V gene encodes CDR1 MNHEY and CDR2 SVGEGT. The CDR3 has 14 amino acids. Trimming took 7 bases from V and 0 from J, leaving 12 bases between them. CDR3: CASTNSFLNTEAFF. CDR3 coding DNA: TGTGCCAGCACCAACTCGTTTCTGAACACTGAAGCTTTCTTT.

This clonotype was counted between two and nine times. The gene calls are TRBV20-1 and TRBJ2-1; perhaps TRBD1 as D (6 bases). The CDR3 contains 17 residues. Trimming removed 0 bases from V and 0 bases from J, with 15 bases in between. In germline, CDR1 is DFQATT, CDR2 SNEGSKA (reference sequence). The DNA for the CDR3 is TGCAGTGCTAGAGATCCAAAGGGGGTCCCCTCCTACAATGAGCAGTTCTTC. Encoded protein: CSARDPKGVPSYNEQFF.

Only a few counts were recorded for this clonotype. The J gene is TRBJ1-2, the V gene TRBV27; 7 bases align to TRBD1. The V segment lost 3 bases and the J segment 2 bases; nucleotides outside the gene matches: 6. The CDR3 sequence is 15 residues long. CDR1 is MNHEY, CDR2 SMNVEV, per germline (reference sequence). CDR3 DNA sequence: TGTGCCAGCAGTTTTGAGGGGGCCGCAAACTATGGCTACACCTTC. As protein: CASSFEGAANYGYTF.

This clonotype was counted at least ten times. The DNA of the CDR3 is TGCAGCGTTGAAGATGGCGAGACCCAGTACTTC. It is translated as CSVEDGETQYF. This rearrangement joins TRBV29-1 to TRBJ2-5, with unresolved D. Germline-derived CDR1 and CDR2 are SQVTM and ANQGSEA. Deletions cut 0 bases from V and 5 bases from J, with 4 bases between. The CDR3 consists of 11 residues.

This clonotype has a handful of counts. The genes are TRBV29-1 and TRBJ2-5, with 11 bases fitting TRBD2. The CDR3 is 13 residues long. Trimming at V came to 7 bases and at J to 8 bases, leaving 9 bases not matched to a gene. Germline CDR1 and CDR2: SQVTM and ANQGSEA. As DNA, the CDR3 is TGCAGCGCCGAAGGTAGCGGGGGGGATACCCAGTACTTC. This encodes CSAEGSGGDTQYF.

This clonotype was counted only a few times. This rearrangement joins TRBV19 to TRBJ2-7; unclear D gene. V lost 3 bases and J lost 2, with 17 bases in between. Germline assignment: CDR1 LNHDA and CDR2 SQIVND (reference sequence). The CDR3 loop spans 16 amino acids. The CDR3 sequence is CASSIAEDGPTYEQYF. In DNA form, the CDR3 reads TGTGCCAGTAGTATCGCCGAGGACGGGCCCACCTACGAGCAGTACTTC.

This rearrangement joins TRBV10-1 to TRBJ2-3; TRBD2 is a possible D gene (7 bases). This CDR3 contains 13 residues. From germline, CDR1 is WNHNN and CDR2 SYGVQD (reference sequence). V lost 8 bases and J 4 bases, leaving 13 bases between the germline ends. CDR3 DNA: TGCGCCAGCGGGCCCGGGGGGCCAGATACGCAGTATTTT. It yields the protein CASGPGGPDTQYF.

The chain employs TRBV30 and TRBJ2-7; D is ambiguous. The CDR3 runs to 13 residues. Trimming left V 1 base short and J 4 bases short, with 11 bases between. The germline V gene has CDR1 GTSNPN and CDR2 SVGIG (reference sequence). CDR3 sequence: CAWSDEHQYEQYF. The CDR3 DNA follows: TGTGCCTGGAGTGACGAACACCAATACGAGCAGTACTTC.

The table lists this clonotype with a few counts. This chain uses TRBV11-2 with TRBJ2-5; maybe TRBD2 (6 bases). The CDR3 extends over 15 amino acids. Trimming took 0 bases from V and 4 from J, leaving 12 bases between them. Germline V lookup: CDR1 SGHAT, CDR2 FQNNGV. DNA of the CDR3: TGTGCCAGCAGCTTAGAAATAGGAGGGACAGAGACCCAGTACTTC. Encoded protein: CASSLEIGGTETQYF.

The CDR3 nucleotides read TGCGCCAGCAGCCCAGGGACATCGTTGAACTATGGCTACACCTTC. Residues: CASSPGTSLNYGYTF. The rearrangement links TRBV5-1 to TRBJ1-2; D perhaps matches TRBD1 (6 bases). CDR3 length: 15 amino acids. Per germline, CDR1 SGHRS and CDR2 YFSETQ. Trimming left V 4 bases short and J 2 bases short, with 15 bases between.

V gene TRBV10-1 combines with J gene TRBJ1-3, with TRBD1 matching 11 bases. This CDR3 is built from 17 residues. Looked up from germline, CDR1 is WNHNN and CDR2 is SYGVQD (reference sequence). V lost 3 bases to trimming and J lost 1 base; unmatched junction nucleotides: 5. CDR3 region: CASSDWTGGLSGNTIYF. As DNA, the CDR3 is TGCGCCAGCAGTGATTGGACAGGGGGCCTTTCTGGAAACACCATATATTTT.

A few counts support this clonotype. This rearrangement joins TRBV5-1 to TRBJ2-5, with D hard to call. Looked up from germline, CDR1 is SGHRS and CDR2 is YFSETQ. Trimming cost V 0 bases and J 0 bases, with 6 bases left between them. The CDR3 is 14 amino acids. The CDR3: CASSLVEDQETQYF. The CDR3, as DNA: TGCGCCAGCAGCTTGGTAGAGGACCAAGAGACCCAGTACTTC.

This clonotype has a handful of counts. This sequence joins TRBV7-8 and TRBJ2-5; D ambiguous. The CDR3 spans 15 residues. Between the trimmed V and J ends, which lost 6 bases and 1 base, there was a span of 15 bases. Germline loops: CDR1 SGHVS, CDR2 FQNEAQ. The CDR3 sequence: CASRPLPDRQETQYF. CDR3 DNA: TGTGCCAGCAGACCGCTTCCGGACCGCCAAGAGACCCAGTACTTC.

This clonotype showed up just a few times. The V gene is TRBV10-2, the J gene TRBJ2-7; possibly TRBD1 or TRBD2 for D (5 bases each). The germline V gene has CDR1 WSHSY and CDR2 SAAADI. Trimming stripped 8 bases from V and 3 bases from J, with 5 bases between. The CDR3 contains 10 residues. The CDR3 nucleotides read TGCGCCAGCGGGGGCTACGAGCAGTACTTC. Its translation: CASGGYEQYF.

The rearrangement links TRBV5-4 to TRBJ2-7, with TRBD1 matching over 9 bases. Per germline, CDR1 SGHNT and CDR2 YYREEE (reference sequence). CDR3 size: 12 residues. Trimming at V came to 3 bases and at J to 6 bases, leaving 1 base not matched to a gene. CDR3 in amino acids: CASSSDRGEQYF. CDR3 DNA sequence: TGTGCCAGCAGCTCGGACAGGGGCGAGCAGTACTTC.

As regards this clonotype: A much larger clone sits a single nucleotide away, making a read error possible. For the CDR3, the DNA is TGTGCCAGAAGTTACAAGACCGCCAGCCTGAACACTGAAGCTTTCTTT. Translated: CARSYKTASLNTEAFF. The genes are TRBV6-2 or TRBV6-3 and TRBJ1-1; D unclear. The CDR3 extends over 16 amino acids. Germline loops: CDR1 MNHEY, CDR2 SVGEGT.

This clonotype was counted many times. V gene TRBV7-9 combines with J gene TRBJ2-7, with D possibly TRBD1 on 6 matching bases. In germline, CDR1 is SEHNR, CDR2 FQNEAQ (reference sequence). The CDR3 runs to 16 residues. The V and J ends lost 2 bases and 1 base respectively, with 15 bases between them. Here the CDR3 DNA reads TGTGCCAGCAGCTTAATGGGGGCAGGGAATTCCTACGAGCAGTACTTC. This gives the protein CASSLMGAGNSYEQYF. The full variable domain, completed using reference TRBV7-9 and TRBJ2-7, is DTGVSQNPRHKITKRGQNVTFRCDPISEHNRLYWYRQTLGQGPEFLTYFQNEAQLEKSRLLSDRFSAERPKGSFSTLEIQRTEQGDSAMYLCASSLMGAGNSYEQYFGPGTRLTVT.